This TCR beta chain comes out of a study of T cell repertoires in cytomegalovirus infection. Looking at the study overall: A matching HLA type, together with CMV infection, was signaled by public TCR beta signatures.

TCRdb re-derived calls from the reads in MiXCR, one entry per CDR3 protein. This sample has fewer than 700,000 distinct CDR3 sequences; 24% occur once, and the top ten carry 6.5% to 10%. This clonotype was seen repeatedly, ten times or more. Its antigen is not known. General observations from the study: CMV carriers with the relevant HLA were identified by cumulative public TCR beta family frequency.

The clonotype comes from a human donor in good health (CMV status not recorded). Some clones in this sample may be carry-over from other donors' samples. Sequenced: CD8+ T cells from PBMCs.

CDR3 bases: TGTGCCAGCAGCCCCAGGACGGACCCATCGGGCTACACCTTC. This encodes CASSPRTDPSGYTF. This rearrangement joins TRBV11-1 to TRBJ1-2; D not certain. V lost 5 bases and J 8 bases, leaving 18 bases between the germline ends. CDR1 and CDR2 (germline): SGHAT, FQDESV (reference sequence). The CDR3 extends over 14 amino acids.